These 22 T cell receptor beta chains were sequenced from one sample in a study of T cells after yellow fever vaccination. TCRdb reprocessed the 5' RACE reads with MiXCR, giving one entry per CDR3 protein. The table includes about 300,000 distinct CDR3 sequences, about 6.9% detected once. The source material was PBMCs, sampled about 41 days after the first yellow fever vaccination. These receptors were collected from a man between 18 and 29 years old who received the YFV17D yellow fever vaccine.

The sample holds many counts of this clonotype. The rearrangement links TRBV10-1 to TRBJ2-1; TRBD1 matches 9 bases. This CDR3 contains 13 residues. Trimming at V came to 6 bases and at J to 8 bases, leaving 5 bases not matched to a gene. Germline loops: CDR1 WNHNN, CDR2 SYGVQD (reference sequence). CDR3 loop: CASRGQGDHEQFF. In DNA, the CDR3 is TGCGCCAGCAGGGGACAGGGTGACCATGAGCAGTTCTTC.

This clonotype showed up many times. The gene calls are TRBV5-1 and TRBJ2-3; D is possibly TRBD1 (5 bases). This CDR3 spans 12 amino acids. V lost 5 bases and J 12 bases, leaving 16 bases between the germline ends. The germline V gene has CDR1 SGHRS and CDR2 YFSETQ. The CDR3 is CASSAGSYRQYF. The CDR3, as DNA: TGCGCCAGCAGTGCAGGGTCGTATCGCCAGTATTTT.

The chain joins TRBV7-3 to TRBJ2-1; TRBD2 agrees at 11 bases. The V gene end was trimmed by 0 bases and the J gene end by 2 bases; junction bases not matched to a gene: 15. Germline CDR1 is SGHTA and CDR2 is FQGTGA. The CDR3 is 21 amino acids. CDR3 DNA sequence: TGTGCCAGCAGCTTAACCCCGCGGCTAGCGGGGGGCCCTATGCCCTACAATGAGCAGTTCTTC. This translates into CASSLTPRLAGGPMPYNEQFF.

The V and J genes are TRBV12-3 or TRBV12-4 and TRBJ1-2; maybe TRBD1 (6 bases). V was trimmed by 7 bases and J by 8 bases, leaving 17 bases between them. This CDR3 is built from 13 residues. The CDR3 nucleotides read TGTGCCAGCATGGTGGCGGGGGGGCAAGGCTACACCTTC. As protein: CASMVAGGQGYTF.

The J gene is TRBJ1-1, the V gene TRBV27, with a weak D call TRBD1 (6 bases). Germline CDR1 and CDR2: MNHEY and SMNVEV (reference sequence). The ends were cut back, 5 bases at V and 3 bases at J, with 19 bases in the middle. The CDR3 sequence is 16 residues long. This CDR3 reads CASSDRAAGVDTEAFF. DNA for the CDR3: TGTGCCAGCAGTGACCGGGCGGCAGGGGTTGACACTGAAGCTTTCTTT.

This clonotype was detected many times. The chain joins TRBV4-3 to TRBJ1-1, with no clear D. Trimming shortened V by 0 bases and J by 4 bases, and 6 bases separated the two germline ends. CDR1 is LGHNA and CDR2 is YSLEER in the germline V gene. The CDR3 is 13 amino acids. CDR3 DNA: TGCGCCAGCAGCCAAGACAGAGGCACTGAAGCTTTCTTT. It translates to CASSQDRGTEAFF.

The rearrangement links TRBV5-4 to TRBJ2-1; D is undetermined. V shed 5 bases and J shed 3 bases, with 9 bases lying between them. The CDR3 totals 13 residues. The germline V gene has CDR1 SGHNT and CDR2 YYREEE (reference sequence). This CDR3 reads CASRQDGYNEQFF. CDR3 nucleotide sequence: TGTGCCAGCAGACAAGACGGCTACAATGAGCAGTTCTTC.

Only a few counts were recorded for this clonotype. CDR3 loop: CSASANTGVGETQYF. The CDR3 nucleotides read TGCAGTGCTAGCGCCAACACAGGGGTCGGTGAGACCCAGTACTTC. The chain recombines TRBV20-1 with TRBJ2-5, with 7 bases fitting TRBD1. The V and J ends lost 3 bases and 5 bases, in that order; junction bases with no gene match: 12. CDR1 is DFQATT and CDR2 is SNEGSKA in the germline V gene (reference sequence). This CDR3 comprises 15 residues.

This clonotype was seen more than once but under ten times. V usage is TRBV6-2 or TRBV6-3 and J usage is TRBJ2-3; 8 nucleotides match TRBD2. Germline lookup yields CDR1 MNHEY and CDR2 SVGEGT. J lost 5 bases, V lost 8 bases, and 12 bases had no gene match. The CDR3 runs to 15 residues. The CDR3 region has the DNA TGTGCCAGCGGTTCAGCGGGGGAGGGGGAAGATACGCAGTATTTT. Encoded protein: CASGSAGEGEDTQYF.

This clonotype was counted a few times. The chain uses TRBV4-3 and TRBJ2-2; weak D call: TRBD2 (6 bases). Trimming shortened V by 0 bases and J by 5 bases, and 13 bases separated the two germline ends. The germline V gene has CDR1 LGHNA and CDR2 YSLEER. There are 16 residues in the CDR3. The CDR3 here is CASSQEMEGRTGELFF. In DNA form, the CDR3 reads TGCGCCAGCAGCCAAGAAATGGAGGGTAGGACCGGGGAGCTGTTTTTT.

This clonotype came up a few times. The chain combines TRBV5-1 with TRBJ2-5; D ambiguous. The CDR3 runs 16 residues. Germline V gene data show CDR1 as SGHRS and CDR2 as YFSETQ. Trimming removed 3 bases from V and 0 bases from J, with 15 bases in between. The CDR3 nucleotides are TGCGCCAGCAGCTCCCGGGCCGAAATGTACCAAGAGACCCAGTACTTC. Translating gives CASSSRAEMYQETQYF.

This clonotype was seen a few times. The chain joins TRBV20-1 to TRBJ2-5, with a tentative D call TRBD2 (5 bases). Germline V gene lookup returns CDR1 DFQATT and CDR2 SNEGSKA (reference sequence). This CDR3 comprises 16 residues. V was trimmed by 0 bases and J by 5 bases, leaving 19 bases between them. The CDR3 bases are TGCAGTGCTAGAGATTTGGGGAGCGCTCTTCTCGAGACCCAGTACTTC. This gives the protein CSARDLGSALLETQYF.

This clonotype was counted between two and nine times. The CDR3 loop is CASSQVGGSYNEQFF. The DNA for the CDR3 is TGCGCCAGCAGCCAAGTGGGCGGCTCCTACAATGAGCAGTTCTTC. The V and J genes are TRBV4-1 and TRBJ2-1, with D uncertain. The CDR3 consists of 15 residues. Trimming shortened V by 1 base and J by 0 bases, and 7 bases separated the two germline ends. Germline CDR1 and CDR2: MGHRA and YSYEKL.

This clonotype has a count of ten or more. The CDR3 bases are TGCAGTGCTTCAACAGGGGAGGGGATGAACACTGAAGCTTTCTTT. Translation gives CSASTGEGMNTEAFF. The rearrangement uses TRBV20-1 and TRBJ1-1, with 7 bases identical to TRBD1. The trim removed 5 bases at V and 0 bases at J, leaving 9 bases unmatched. There are 15 residues in the CDR3. Germline V gene sequence: CDR1 DFQATT, CDR2 SNEGSKA (reference sequence).

The V call is TRBV20-1, the J call TRBJ2-5; TRBD2 agrees at 12 bases. The CDR3 contains 15 residues. With V trimmed by 2 bases and J by 5 bases, 6 bases remained unmatched. Per the germline V gene, CDR1 is DFQATT and CDR2 is SNEGSKA (reference sequence). DNA of the CDR3: TGCAGTGCTAGATCCTGGACTAGCGGGGTCGAGACCCAGTACTTC. It is translated as CSARSWTSGVETQYF.

The V gene is TRBV11-2, the J gene TRBJ2-1, with 8 positions matching TRBD2. The V segment lost 5 bases and the J segment 8 bases; nucleotides outside the gene matches: 8. CDR3 length: 14 amino acids. The V gene's germline CDR1 is SGHAT and CDR2 FQNNGV. In DNA, the CDR3 is TGTGCCAGCAGCCCTAATCGGGGGGGCGATGAGCAGTTCTTC. It translates to CASSPNRGGDEQFF.

In its sample, this clonotype was seen a few times. The chain links TRBV7-8 to TRBJ2-3; D is possibly TRBD2 (6 bases). Trimming pared 5 bases from V and 0 bases from J, leaving 9 bases between. Looked up from germline, CDR1 is SGHVS and CDR2 is FQNEAQ. There are 14 residues in the CDR3. This chain's CDR3 is CASSRRESTDTQYF. DNA for the CDR3: TGTGCCAGCAGCCGCCGGGAGAGCACAGATACGCAGTATTTT.

The DNA of the CDR3 is TGTGCCAGCAGCTTAGAACAGGGGGCTCATACGCAGTATTTT. As protein: CASSLEQGAHTQYF. V usage is TRBV7-2 and J usage is TRBJ2-3, with 9 bases fitting TRBD1. The trim removed 1 base at V and 7 bases at J, leaving 3 bases unmatched. The germline CDR1 and CDR2 sequences are SGHTA and FQGNSA. The CDR3 loop spans 14 amino acids.

This clonotype was observed a handful of times. The J gene is TRBJ2-3, the V gene TRBV12-3 or TRBV12-4; D perhaps matches TRBD1 (6 bases). Trimming left V 2 bases short and J 4 bases short, with 10 bases between. The CDR3 runs 14 residues. CDR3 DNA: TGTGCCAGCAGTTTACCTGGGGGCGCAGATACGCAGTATTTT. Protein product: CASSLPGGADTQYF.

The chain uses TRBV29-1 and TRBJ2-3; TRBD1 aligns across 7 bases. The CDR3 runs to 15 residues. The germline V gene encodes CDR1 SQVTM and CDR2 ANQGSEA. Losses at the gene ends were 4 bases for V and 2 bases for J; bases not matched to a gene: 9. CDR3 residues: CSVGPRTGLTDTQYF. CDR3 DNA: TGCAGCGTTGGCCCTCGGACAGGACTCACAGATACGCAGTATTTT.

The table lists this clonotype with a few counts. The chain combines TRBV18 with TRBJ1-6, with D maybe TRBD1 (6 bases). The length of the CDR3 is 18 residues. The ends were cut back, 1 base at V and 7 bases at J, with 20 bases in the middle. The germline V gene has CDR1 KGHSH and CDR2 LQKENI. CDR3 nucleotide sequence: TGTGCCAGCTCACCACGAGGTTTCCCCGGGGGGCGAAATTCACCCCTCCACTTT. Translated, it gives CASSPRGFPGGRNSPLHF.

This rearrangement joins TRBV7-9 to TRBJ1-4; 7 positions agree with TRBD1. CDR1 is SEHNR, CDR2 FQNEAQ, per germline (reference sequence). CDR3 size: 14 residues. After removal of 6 bases from V and 12 bases from J, the junction contained 13 bases not matched to a gene. The CDR3 region has the DNA TGTGCCAGCAGTTCGACAGGGCACGCGGGGGAACTGTTTTTT. It encodes CASSSTGHAGELFF.